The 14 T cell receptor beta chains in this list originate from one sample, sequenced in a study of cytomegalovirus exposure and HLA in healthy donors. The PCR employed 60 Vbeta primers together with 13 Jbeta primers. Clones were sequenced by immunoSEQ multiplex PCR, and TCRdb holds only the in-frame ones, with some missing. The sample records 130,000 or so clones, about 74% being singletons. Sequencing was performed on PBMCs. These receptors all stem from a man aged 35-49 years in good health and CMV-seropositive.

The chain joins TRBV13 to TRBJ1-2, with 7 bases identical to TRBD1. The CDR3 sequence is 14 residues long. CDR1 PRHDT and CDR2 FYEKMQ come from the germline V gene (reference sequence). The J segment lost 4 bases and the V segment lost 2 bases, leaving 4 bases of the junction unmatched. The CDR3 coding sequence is TGTGCCAGCAGCTTACGAGGGGGCGTCTATGGCTACACCTTC. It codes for CASSLRGGVYGYTF.

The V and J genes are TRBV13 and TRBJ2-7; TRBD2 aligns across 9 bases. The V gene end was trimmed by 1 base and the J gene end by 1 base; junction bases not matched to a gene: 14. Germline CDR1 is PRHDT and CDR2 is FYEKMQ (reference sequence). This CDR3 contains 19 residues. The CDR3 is CASSLAPPGGGGASYEQYF. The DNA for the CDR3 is TGTGCCAGCAGCTTAGCCCCCCCAGGAGGCGGGGGGGCGTCCTACGAGCAGTACTTC.

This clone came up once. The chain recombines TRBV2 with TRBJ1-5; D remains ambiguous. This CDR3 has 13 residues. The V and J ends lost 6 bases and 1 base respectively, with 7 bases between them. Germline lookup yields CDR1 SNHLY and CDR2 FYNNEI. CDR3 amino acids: CASSTESNQPQHF. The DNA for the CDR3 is TGTGCCAGCAGCACAGAGAGCAATCAGCCCCAGCATTTT. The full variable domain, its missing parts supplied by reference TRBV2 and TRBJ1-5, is EPEVTQTPSHQVTQMGQEVILRCVPISNHLYFYWYRQILGQKVEFLVSFYNNEISEKSEIFDDQFSVERPDGSNFTLKIRSTKLEDSAMYFCASSTESNQPQHFGDGTRLSIL.

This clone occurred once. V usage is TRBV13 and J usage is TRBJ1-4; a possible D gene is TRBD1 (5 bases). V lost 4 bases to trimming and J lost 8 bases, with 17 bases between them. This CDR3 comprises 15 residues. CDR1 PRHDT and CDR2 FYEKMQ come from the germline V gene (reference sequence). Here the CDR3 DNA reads TGTGCCAGCAGCTCGAACCGCCAGGGAGGGGAAAAACTGTTTTTT. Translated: CASSSNRQGGEKLFF.

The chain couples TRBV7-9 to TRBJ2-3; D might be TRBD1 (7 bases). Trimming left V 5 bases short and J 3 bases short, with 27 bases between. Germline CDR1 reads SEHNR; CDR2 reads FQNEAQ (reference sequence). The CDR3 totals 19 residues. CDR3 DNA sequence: TGTGCCAGCAGCGAAGGATTTGGCTGGGGGGCAGGGGGAACAGATACGCAGTATTTT. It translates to CASSEGFGWGAGGTDTQYF.

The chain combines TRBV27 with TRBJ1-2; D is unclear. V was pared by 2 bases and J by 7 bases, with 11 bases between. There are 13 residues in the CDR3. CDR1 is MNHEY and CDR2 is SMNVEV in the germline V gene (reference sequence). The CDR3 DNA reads TGTGCCAGCAGTTTACCGAACCGGGGTGGCTACACCTTC. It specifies CASSLPNRGGYTF.

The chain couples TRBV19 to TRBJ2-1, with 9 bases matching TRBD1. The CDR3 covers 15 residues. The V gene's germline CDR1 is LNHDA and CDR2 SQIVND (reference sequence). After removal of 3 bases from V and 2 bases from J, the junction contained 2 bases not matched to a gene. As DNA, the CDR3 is TGTGCCAGTAGTATGGGGACAGGGACCTACAATGAGCAGTTCTTC. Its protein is CASSMGTGTYNEQFF. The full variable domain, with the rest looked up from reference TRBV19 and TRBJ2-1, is DGGITQSPKYLFRKEGQNVTLSCEQNLNHDAMYWYRQDPGQGLRLIYYSQIVNDFQKGDIAEGYSVSREKKESFPLTVTSAQKNPTAFYLCASSMGTGTYNEQFFGPGTRLTVL.

In nucleotides, the CDR3 is TGTGCCAGCAAGTTGGAGGGGGCTTCAAACATTCAGTACTTC. The encoded protein is CASKLEGASNIQYF. The chain couples TRBV2 to TRBJ2-4; D is possibly TRBD1 (7 bases). V was trimmed by 7 bases and J by 6 bases, leaving 16 bases between them. Germline lookup yields CDR1 SNHLY and CDR2 FYNNEI. CDR3 length: 14 amino acids.

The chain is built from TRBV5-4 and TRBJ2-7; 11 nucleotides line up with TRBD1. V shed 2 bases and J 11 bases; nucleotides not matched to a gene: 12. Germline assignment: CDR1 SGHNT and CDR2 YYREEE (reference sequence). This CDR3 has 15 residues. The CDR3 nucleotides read TGTGCCAGCAGCTTACCGGGACAGGGGGTGCTACGAAAGTACTTC. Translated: CASSLPGQGVLRKYF.

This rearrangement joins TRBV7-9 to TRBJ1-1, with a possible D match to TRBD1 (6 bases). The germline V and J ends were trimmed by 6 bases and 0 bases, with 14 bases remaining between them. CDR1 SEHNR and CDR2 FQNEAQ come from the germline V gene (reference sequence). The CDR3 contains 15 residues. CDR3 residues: CASRDLQGVNTEAFF. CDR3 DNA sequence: TGTGCCAGCAGAGATTTACAGGGCGTGAACACTGAAGCTTTCTTT.

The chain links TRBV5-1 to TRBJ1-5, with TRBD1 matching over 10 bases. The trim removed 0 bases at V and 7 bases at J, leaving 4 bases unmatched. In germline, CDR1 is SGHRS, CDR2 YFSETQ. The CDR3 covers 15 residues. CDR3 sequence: CASSLGTGGGQPQHF. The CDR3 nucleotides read TGCGCCAGCAGCTTGGGGACAGGGGGTGGGCAGCCCCAGCATTTT. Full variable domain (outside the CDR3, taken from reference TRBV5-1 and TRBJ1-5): KAGVTQTPRYLIKTRGQQVTLSCSPISGHRSVSWYQQTPGQGLQFLFEYFSETQRNKGNFPGRFSGRQFSNSRSEMNVSTLELGDSALYLCASSLGTGGGQPQHFGDGTRLSIL.

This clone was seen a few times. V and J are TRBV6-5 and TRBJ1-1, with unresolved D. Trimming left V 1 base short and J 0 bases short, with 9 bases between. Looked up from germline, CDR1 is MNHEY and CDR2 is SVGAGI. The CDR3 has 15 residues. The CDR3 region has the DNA TGTGCCAGCAGTTACTTTCGGGATGTGAACACTGAAGCTTTCTTT. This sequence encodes CASSYFRDVNTEAFF.

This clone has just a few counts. The CDR3 spells CASSKPAGGRPDTQYF. In DNA, the CDR3 is TGTGCCAGCAGTAAGCCAGCGGGGGGGCGCCCAGATACGCAGTATTTT. The chain links TRBV2 to TRBJ2-3; 10 bases match TRBD2. The CDR3 sequence is 16 residues long. Germline V CDR1 and CDR2: SNHLY, FYNNEI. V shed 5 bases and J 4 bases; nucleotides not matched to a gene: 9.

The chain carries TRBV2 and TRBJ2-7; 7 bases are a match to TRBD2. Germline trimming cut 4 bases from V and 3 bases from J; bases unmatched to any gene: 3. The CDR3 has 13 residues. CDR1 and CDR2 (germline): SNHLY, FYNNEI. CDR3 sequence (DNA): TGTGCCAGCAGTGCAGGGAGGGGCTACGAGCAGTACTTC. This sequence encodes CASSAGRGYEQYF.